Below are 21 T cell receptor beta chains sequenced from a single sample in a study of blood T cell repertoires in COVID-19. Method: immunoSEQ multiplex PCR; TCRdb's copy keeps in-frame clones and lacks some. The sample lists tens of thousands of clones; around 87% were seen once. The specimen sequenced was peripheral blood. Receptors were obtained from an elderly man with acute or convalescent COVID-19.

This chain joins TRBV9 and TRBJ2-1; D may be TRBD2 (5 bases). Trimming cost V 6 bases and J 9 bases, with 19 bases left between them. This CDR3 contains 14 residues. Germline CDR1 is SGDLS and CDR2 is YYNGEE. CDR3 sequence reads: CASTADPSRGEQFF. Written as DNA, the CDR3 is TGTGCCAGCACAGCCGACCCATCCCGGGGTGAGCAGTTCTTC.

CDR3 sequence reads: CASSPPRQGASPQHF. DNA of the CDR3: TGTGCCAGCTCACCCCCCCGGCAGGGGGCCTCTCCCCAGCATTTT. J is TRBJ1-5 and V is TRBV18; TRBD1 agrees at 8 bases. The CDR3 consists of 15 residues. CDR1 KGHSH and CDR2 LQKENI come from the germline V gene. V shed 3 bases and J 10 bases; nucleotides not matched to a gene: 11.

CDR3 nucleotide sequence: TGTGCCAGCAGCCAAGATCTCCCGGGGGACACCGGGGAGCTGTTTTTT. It translates to CASSQDLPGDTGELFF. This rearrangement joins TRBV3-1 (or the pseudogene TRBV3-2) to TRBJ2-2; D might be TRBD2 (6 bases). This CDR3 comprises 16 residues. Trimming left V 0 bases short and J 3 bases short, with 11 bases between. Germline V lookup: CDR1 LGHDT, CDR2 YNNKEL (reference sequence).

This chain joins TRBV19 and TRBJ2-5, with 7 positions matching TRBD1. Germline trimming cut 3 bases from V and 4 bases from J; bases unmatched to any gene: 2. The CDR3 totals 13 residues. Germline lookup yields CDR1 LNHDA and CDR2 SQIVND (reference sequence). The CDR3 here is CASSMGQLETQYF. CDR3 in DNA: TGTGCCAGTAGTATGGGACAGCTAGAGACCCAGTACTTC.

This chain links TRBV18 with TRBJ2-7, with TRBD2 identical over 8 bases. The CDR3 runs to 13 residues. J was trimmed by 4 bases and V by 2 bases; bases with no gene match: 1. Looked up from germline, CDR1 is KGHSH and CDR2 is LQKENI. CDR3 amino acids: CASSPSGGYEQYF. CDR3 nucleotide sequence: TGTGCCAGCTCACCATCGGGGGGGTACGAGCAGTACTTC. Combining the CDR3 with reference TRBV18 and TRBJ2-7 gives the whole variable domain NAGVMQNPRHLVRRRGQEARLRCSPMKGHSHVYWYRQLPEEGLKFMVYLQKENIIDESGMPKERFSAEFPKEGPSILRIQQVVRGDSAAYFCASSPSGGYEQYFGPGTRLTVT.

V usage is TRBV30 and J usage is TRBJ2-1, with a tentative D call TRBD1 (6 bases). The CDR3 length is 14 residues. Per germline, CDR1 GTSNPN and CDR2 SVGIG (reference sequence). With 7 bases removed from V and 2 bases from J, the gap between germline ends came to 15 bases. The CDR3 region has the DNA TGTGCCTACTCTGACAGGACCCCCTACAATGAGCAGTTCTTC. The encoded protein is CAYSDRTPYNEQFF.

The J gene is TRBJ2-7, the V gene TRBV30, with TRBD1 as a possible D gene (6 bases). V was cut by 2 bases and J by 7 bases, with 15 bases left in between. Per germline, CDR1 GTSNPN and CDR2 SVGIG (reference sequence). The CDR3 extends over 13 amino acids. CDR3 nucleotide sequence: TGTGCCTGGAGTATGGGACATTCCACAGAGCAGTACTTC. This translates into CAWSMGHSTEQYF.

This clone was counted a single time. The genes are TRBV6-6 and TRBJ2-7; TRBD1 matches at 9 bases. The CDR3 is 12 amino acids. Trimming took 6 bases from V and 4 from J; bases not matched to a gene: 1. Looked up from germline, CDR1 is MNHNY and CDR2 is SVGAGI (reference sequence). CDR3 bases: TGTGCCAGCAGGGACAGGGGATACGAGCAGTACTTC. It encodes CASRDRGYEQYF.

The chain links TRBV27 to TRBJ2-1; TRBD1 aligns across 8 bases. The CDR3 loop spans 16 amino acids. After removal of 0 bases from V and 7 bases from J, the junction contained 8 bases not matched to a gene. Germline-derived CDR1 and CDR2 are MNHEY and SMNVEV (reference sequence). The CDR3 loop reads CASSLSTGAVWNEQFF. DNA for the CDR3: TGTGCCAGCAGTTTATCGACAGGGGCGGTATGGAATGAGCAGTTCTTC.

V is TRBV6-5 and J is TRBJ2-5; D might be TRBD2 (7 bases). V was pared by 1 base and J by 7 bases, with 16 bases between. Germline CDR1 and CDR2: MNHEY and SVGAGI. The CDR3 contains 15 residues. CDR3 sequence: CASSYWAGASGTQYF. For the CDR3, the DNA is TGTGCCAGCAGTTACTGGGCGGGGGCCTCGGGGACCCAGTACTTC.

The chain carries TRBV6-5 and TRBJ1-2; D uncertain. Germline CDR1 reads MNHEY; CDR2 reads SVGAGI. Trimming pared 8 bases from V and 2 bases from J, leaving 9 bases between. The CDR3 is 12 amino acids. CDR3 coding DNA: TGTGCCAGCTGCCCGGGAAACTATGGCTACACCTTC. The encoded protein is CASCPGNYGYTF.

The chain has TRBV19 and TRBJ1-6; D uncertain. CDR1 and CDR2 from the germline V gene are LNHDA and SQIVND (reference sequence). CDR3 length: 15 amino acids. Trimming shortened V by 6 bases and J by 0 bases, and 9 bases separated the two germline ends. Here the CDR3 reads CASSKLSSYNSPLHF. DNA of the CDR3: TGTGCCAGTAGCAAATTGAGCTCCTATAATTCACCCCTCCACTTT.

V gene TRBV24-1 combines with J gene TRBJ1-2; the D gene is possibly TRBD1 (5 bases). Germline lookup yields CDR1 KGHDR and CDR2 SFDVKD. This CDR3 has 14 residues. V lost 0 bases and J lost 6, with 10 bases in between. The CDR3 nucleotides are TGTGCCACCAGTGATTTGCAGGGAACGAATGGCTACACCTTC. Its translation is CATSDLQGTNGYTF.

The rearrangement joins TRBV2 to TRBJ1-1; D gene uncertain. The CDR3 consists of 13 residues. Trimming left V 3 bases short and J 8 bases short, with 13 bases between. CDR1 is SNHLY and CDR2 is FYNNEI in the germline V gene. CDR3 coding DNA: TGTGCCAGCAGTGACCCGAGAAGAGGCGAAGCTTTCTTT. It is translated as CASSDPRRGEAFF.

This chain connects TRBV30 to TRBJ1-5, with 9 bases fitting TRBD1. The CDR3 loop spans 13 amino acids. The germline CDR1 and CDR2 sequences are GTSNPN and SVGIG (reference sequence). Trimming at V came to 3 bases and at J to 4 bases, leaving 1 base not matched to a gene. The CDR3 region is CAWRDRGNQPQHF. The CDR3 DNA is TGTGCCTGGAGGGACAGGGGTAATCAGCCCCAGCATTTT.

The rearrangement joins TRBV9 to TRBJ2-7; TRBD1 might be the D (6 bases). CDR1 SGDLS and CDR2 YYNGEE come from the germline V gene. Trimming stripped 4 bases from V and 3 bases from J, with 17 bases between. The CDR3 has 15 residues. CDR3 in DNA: TGTGCCAGCAGCCCCTCCGCCGGGACACACTACGAGCAGTACTTC. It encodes CASSPSAGTHYEQYF. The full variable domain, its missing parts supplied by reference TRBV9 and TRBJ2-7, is DSGVTQTPKHLITATGQRVTLRCSPRSGDLSVYWYQQSLDQGLQFLIQYYNGEERAKGNILERFSAQQFPDLHSELNLSSLELGDSALYFCASSPSAGTHYEQYFGPGTRLTVT.

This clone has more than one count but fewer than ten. This CDR3 reads CASSEYRGGVSETQYF. The CDR3 DNA is TGTGCCAGCAGTGAATATCGGGGGGGAGTCTCAGAGACCCAGTACTTC. The chain is built from TRBV25-1 and TRBJ2-5, with 8 bases lining up with TRBD2. The CDR3 extends over 16 amino acids. The V and J ends lost 0 bases and 4 bases, in that order; junction bases with no gene match: 7. Germline CDR1 MGHDK, CDR2 SYGVNS.

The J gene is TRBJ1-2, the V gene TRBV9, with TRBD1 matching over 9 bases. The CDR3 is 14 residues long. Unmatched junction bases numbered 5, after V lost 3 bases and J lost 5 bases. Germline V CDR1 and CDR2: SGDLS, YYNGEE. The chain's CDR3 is CASSARGTGYGYTF. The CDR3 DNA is TGTGCCAGCAGCGCCAGGGGGACAGGGTATGGCTACACCTTC. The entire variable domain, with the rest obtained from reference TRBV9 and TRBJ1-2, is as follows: DSGVTQTPKHLITATGQRVTLRCSPRSGDLSVYWYQQSLDQGLQFLIQYYNGEERAKGNILERFSAQQFPDLHSELNLSSLELGDSALYFCASSARGTGYGYTFGSGTRLTVV.

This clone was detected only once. The CDR3 reads CASSLGGKETQYF. CDR3 bases: TGTGCCAGCAGTTTAGGAGGGAAAGAGACCCAGTACTTC. This chain uses TRBV12-3 or TRBV12-4 with TRBJ2-5, with D possibly TRBD2 on 5 matching bases. The CDR3 spans 13 residues. The V end lost 1 base, the J end lost 3 bases, and 6 bases lay between the germline ends.

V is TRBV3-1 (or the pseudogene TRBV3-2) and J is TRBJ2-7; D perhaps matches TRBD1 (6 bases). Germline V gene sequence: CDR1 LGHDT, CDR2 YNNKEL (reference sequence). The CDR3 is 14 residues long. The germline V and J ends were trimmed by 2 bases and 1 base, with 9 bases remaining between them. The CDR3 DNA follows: TGTGCCAGCAGCCAATCCAGGGGTTCCTACGAGCAGTACTTC. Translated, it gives CASSQSRGSYEQYF.

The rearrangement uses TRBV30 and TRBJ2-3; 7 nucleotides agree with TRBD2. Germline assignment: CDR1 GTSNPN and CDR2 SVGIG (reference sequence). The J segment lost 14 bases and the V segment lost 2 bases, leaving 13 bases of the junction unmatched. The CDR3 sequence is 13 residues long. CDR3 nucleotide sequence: TGTGCCTGGAGTCGGGGGGATGGGGTTGCTCCGTATTTT. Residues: CAWSRGDGVAPYF.